This TCR beta chain was obtained from a study of control samples from healthy donors and cancer patients. Sequencing used immunoSEQ multiplex PCR; TCRdb keeps in-frame clones, though not all of them. The sample holds roughly 120,000 clones, about 93% seen once. This CDR3 is 14 amino acids long. Germline CDR1 and CDR2: MNHEY and SVGAGI. V lost 8 bases and J 0 bases, leaving 13 bases between the germline ends. The specimen sequenced was blood. This receptor was taken from a man aged 30-40 years in good health. The V gene is TRBV6-5, the J gene TRBJ1-1; D remains unclear. The CDR3 DNA is TGTGCCAGCGTGGCAGAACTAATGAACACTGAAGCTTTCTTT. Protein: CASVAELMNTEAFF.